This TCR beta chain was observed in a study of cytomegalovirus exposure and HLA in healthy donors. CDR3 length equals 10 residues. Germline assignment: CDR1 LNHDA and CDR2 SQIVND (reference sequence). The V gene lost 11 bases and the J gene lost 5 bases, with 9 bases spanning the gap. With 60 Vbeta and 13 Jbeta primers, the PCR was carried out. Libraries were prepared by immunoSEQ multiplex PCR; TCRdb keeps only in-frame clonotypes and omits some of them. Of 100,000 to 150,000 clones in the sample, roughly 75% were seen once. General study findings and limits: A later analysis by the authors found several of the most significant clusters apparently linked to common viral pathogens. Presence/absence analysis assumed near-uniform sequencing depth across donors.

This clone was found a few times. No antigen is known for it. The sequence derives from a man between 25 and 39 years old in good health and CMV-seronegative. Sequencing was performed on PBMCs. The chain is built from TRBV19 and TRBJ1-1, with no clear D. The CDR3 sequence: CAPRRTEAFF. CDR3 in DNA: TGTGCCCCACGGAGGACTGAAGCTTTCTTT.